This TCR beta chain came from a study of T-cell reconstitution after alpha-beta-depleted transplantation in children. Molecular barcoding with unique molecular identifiers was used for the TCRbeta library. MiXCR, run by TCRdb on the PCR reads, gives a single entry per CDR3 protein. The sample comprises more than 200,000 distinct CDR3 sequences, about 8.7% of which are singletons, and approximately 34% rests with the top ten. Germline V CDR1 and CDR2: ENHRY, SYGVKD. The CDR3 totals 14 residues. V lost 2 bases, J lost 6 bases, and 11 bases lay in between. This clonotype was recorded many times. This clonotype was sampled from a male patient aged 2 to 9 who had a stem cell transplant for acute myeloid leukemia, so the T cells may come from the graft donor. V gene TRBV10-3 combines with J gene TRBJ2-1, with D unclear. The starting material was PBMCs, mostly from graft donor cells, obtained 360 days after TCRalphabeta/CD19-depleted stem cell transplant. For the CDR3, the DNA is TGTGCCATCAGTGAGCCTACTACGGTCAATGAGCAGTTCTTC. Protein sequence: CAISEPTTVNEQFF.